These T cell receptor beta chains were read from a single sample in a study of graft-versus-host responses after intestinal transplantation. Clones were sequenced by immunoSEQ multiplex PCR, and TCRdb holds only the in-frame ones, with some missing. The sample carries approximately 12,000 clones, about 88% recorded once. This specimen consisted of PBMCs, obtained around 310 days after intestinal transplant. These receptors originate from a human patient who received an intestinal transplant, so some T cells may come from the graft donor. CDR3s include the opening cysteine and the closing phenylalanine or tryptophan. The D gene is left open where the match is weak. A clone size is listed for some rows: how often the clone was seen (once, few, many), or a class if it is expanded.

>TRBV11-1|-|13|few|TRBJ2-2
TGTGCCAGCAGCCAACTACACACCGGGGAGCTGTTTTTT
CASSQLHTGELFF
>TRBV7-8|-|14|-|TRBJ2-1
TGTGCCAGCAGCTTGGGGGACTTCGACAATGAGCAGTTCTTC
CASSLGDFDNEQFF
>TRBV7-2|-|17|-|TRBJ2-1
TGTGCCAGCAGCCCTCTTGCGGGCCTGAGACCCTACAATGAGCAGTTCTTC
CASSPLAGLRPYNEQFF
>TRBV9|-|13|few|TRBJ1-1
TGTGCCAGCAGCGTAGGCATGGACACTGAAGCTTTCTTT
CASSVGMDTEAFF
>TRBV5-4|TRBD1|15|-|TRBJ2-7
TGTGCCAGCAGCTTTACAGGGGGCCCACGCTACGAGCAGTACTTC
CASSFTGGPRYEQYF
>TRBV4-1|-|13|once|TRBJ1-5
TGCGCCAGCAGCTCGGACAGAAATCAGCCCCAGCATTTT
CASSSDRNQPQHF
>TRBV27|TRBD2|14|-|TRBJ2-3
TGTGCCAGCGGCATAGCGGGGAAAGGGCATACGCAGTATTTT
CASGIAGKGHTQYF
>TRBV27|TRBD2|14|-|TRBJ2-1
TGTGCCAGCAGTTTTGGGCGGGAGTACAATGAGCAGTTCTTC
CASSFGREYNEQFF
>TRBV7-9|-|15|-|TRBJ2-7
TGTGCCAGCAGCTTGGGAGGTAGAATGCCCTACGAGCAGTACTTC
CASSLGGRMPYEQYF
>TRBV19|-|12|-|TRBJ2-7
TGTGCCAGTCTGTCCAGGGGTTACGAGCAGTACTTC
CASLSRGYEQYF
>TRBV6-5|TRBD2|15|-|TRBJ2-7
TGTGCCAGCAGCCTCACTAGCGGAAGAGCCTACGAGCAGTACTTC
CASSLTSGRAYEQYF
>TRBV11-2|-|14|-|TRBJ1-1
TGTGCCAGCAGCCTGACCCGAGGGAACACTGAAGCTTTCTTT
CASSLTRGNTEAFF
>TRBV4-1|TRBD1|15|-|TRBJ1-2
TGCGCCAGCAGCCAAGACACAGGGGTCTACTATGGCTACACCTTC
CASSQDTGVYYGYTF
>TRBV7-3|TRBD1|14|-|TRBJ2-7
TGTGCCAGCAGCTTGGGGACAGGGCCCTACGAGCAGTACTTC
CASSLGTGPYEQYF
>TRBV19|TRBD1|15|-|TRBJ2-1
TGTGCCAGTACCGTGACAGGGGTAACGTTCAATGAGCAGTTCTTC
CASTVTGVTFNEQFF
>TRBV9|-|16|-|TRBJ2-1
TGTGCCAGCAGCGTAGATCCAGCGGCTTCCTACAATGAGCAGTTCTTC
CASSVDPAASYNEQFF
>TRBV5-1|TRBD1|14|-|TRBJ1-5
TGCGCCAGCAGCCTCGGGACAGGGTACCAGCCCCAGCATTTT
CASSLGTGYQPQHF
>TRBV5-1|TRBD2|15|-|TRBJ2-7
TGCGCCAGCAGCTTAAGCGGGACCCTAACCTACGAGCAGTACTTC
CASSLSGTLTYEQYF
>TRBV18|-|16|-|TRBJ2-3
TGTGCCAGCTCACCATATAACGGGGGAAGGGCAGATACGCAGTATTTT
CASSPYNGGRADTQYF
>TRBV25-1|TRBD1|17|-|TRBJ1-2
TGTGCCAGCAGCGAACCTGGGACAGCTGTTTCTAACTATGGCTACACCTTC
CASSEPGTAVSNYGYTF
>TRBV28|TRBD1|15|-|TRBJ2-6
TGTGCCAGCAGTCCGGGGACAGGGGGGGCCAACGTCCTGACTTTC
CASSPGTGGANVLTF
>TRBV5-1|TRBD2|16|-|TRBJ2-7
TGCGCCAGCAGCTTGGAGGGCGGGAGGGATATCGACGAGCAGTACTTC
CASSLEGGRDIDEQYF
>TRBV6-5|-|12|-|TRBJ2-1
TGTGCCAGCAGTTACCTCGGGCAGGGAAAGTTCTTC
CASSYLGQGKFF
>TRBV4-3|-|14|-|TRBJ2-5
TGCGCCAGCAGCCAGACCCAGGCGTCAGAGGCCCAGTACTTC
CASSQTQASEAQYF
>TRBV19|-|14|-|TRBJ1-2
TGTGCCAGTAGCTATTGGATCAGGGATTATGGCTACACCTTC
CASSYWIRDYGYTF
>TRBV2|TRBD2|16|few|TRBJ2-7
TGTGCCAGCAGTGAAAGGGGACTAGCGGGACTTTACGAGCAGTACTTC
CASSERGLAGLYEQYF
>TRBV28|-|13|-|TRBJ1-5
TGTGCCAGCAGTACAGGTCTTAATCAGCCCCAGCATTTT
CASSTGLNQPQHF
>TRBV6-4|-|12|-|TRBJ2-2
TGTGCCAGCAGTGAAGGAAGCGGGGAGCTGTTTTTT
CASSEGSGELFF
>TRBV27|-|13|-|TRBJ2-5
TGTGCCAGCGGAGGGCATTACCAAGAGACCCAGTACTTC
CASGGHYQETQYF
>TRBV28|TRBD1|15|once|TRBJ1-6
TGTGCCAGCAGTTTATCGGCAGGGGGTAATTCACCCCTCCACTTT
CASSLSAGGNSPLHF
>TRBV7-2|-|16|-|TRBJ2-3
TGTGCCAGCAGCTTAGCGCCGGGACTTACCACAGATACGCAGTATTTT
CASSLAPGLTTDTQYF
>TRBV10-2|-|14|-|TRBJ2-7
TGCGCCAGCAGTGAGTCGGCCAGAAACAACGAGCAGTACTTC
CASSESARNNEQYF
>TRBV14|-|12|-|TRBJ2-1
TGTGCCAGCAGCCAATCGGCCCTTAAACAGTTCTTC
CASSQSALKQFF
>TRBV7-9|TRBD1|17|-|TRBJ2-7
TGTGCCAGCAGTCCCGGGACAGGGATCACCCCATCCTACGAGCAGTACTTC
CASSPGTGITPSYEQYF
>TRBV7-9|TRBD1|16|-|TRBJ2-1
TGTGCCAGCAGCTTAGCCCCCGGGACAGCATACAATGAGCAGTTCTTC
CASSLAPGTAYNEQFF
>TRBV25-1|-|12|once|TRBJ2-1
TGTGCCAGCAAGTCGGGGTACAATGAGCAGTTCTTC
CASKSGYNEQFF
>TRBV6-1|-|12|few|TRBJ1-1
TGTGCCAGTACCACGGCACAGGGTGAAGCTTTCTTT
CASTTAQGEAFF
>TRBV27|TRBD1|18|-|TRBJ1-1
TGTGCCAGCAGTTTATCCAGGACAGGGCCTCCTATGAACACTGAAGCTTTCTTT
CASSLSRTGPPMNTEAFF
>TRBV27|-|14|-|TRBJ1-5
TGTGCCAGCAGTTTCAGGGCTAGCAATCAGCCCCAGCATTTT
CASSFRASNQPQHF
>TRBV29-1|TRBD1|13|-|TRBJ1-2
TGCAGCGTTGAAGGACAGGGGGCTGGTGGCTACACCTTC
CSVEGQGAGGYTF
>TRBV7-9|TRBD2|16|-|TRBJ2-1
TGTGCCAGCAGCCAAGGACTAGCGGGATCCTACAATGAGCAGTTCTTC
CASSQGLAGSYNEQFF
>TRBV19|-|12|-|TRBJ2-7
TGTGCCAGTAGCGGAGTGGGCTACGAGCAGTACTTC
CASSGVGYEQYF
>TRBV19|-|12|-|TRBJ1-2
TGTGCCAGTAGTATGGGCAAGCATGGCTACACCTTC
CASSMGKHGYTF
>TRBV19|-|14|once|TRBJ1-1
TGTGCCAGTAGTATAGGACAGGTGAACACTGAAGCTTTCTTT
CASSIGQVNTEAFF
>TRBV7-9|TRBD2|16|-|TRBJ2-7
TGTGCCAGCAGCCCGGGACTAGCGGGAGGATACTACGAGCAGTACTTC
CASSPGLAGGYYEQYF
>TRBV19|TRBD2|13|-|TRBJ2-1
TGTGCCAGTGGGACTAGGACCTACAATGAGCAGTTCTTC
CASGTRTYNEQFF
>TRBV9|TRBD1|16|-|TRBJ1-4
TGTGCCAGCAGCGTAGACCCGACAGGGGCAGGTGAAAAACTGTTTTTT
CASSVDPTGAGEKLFF